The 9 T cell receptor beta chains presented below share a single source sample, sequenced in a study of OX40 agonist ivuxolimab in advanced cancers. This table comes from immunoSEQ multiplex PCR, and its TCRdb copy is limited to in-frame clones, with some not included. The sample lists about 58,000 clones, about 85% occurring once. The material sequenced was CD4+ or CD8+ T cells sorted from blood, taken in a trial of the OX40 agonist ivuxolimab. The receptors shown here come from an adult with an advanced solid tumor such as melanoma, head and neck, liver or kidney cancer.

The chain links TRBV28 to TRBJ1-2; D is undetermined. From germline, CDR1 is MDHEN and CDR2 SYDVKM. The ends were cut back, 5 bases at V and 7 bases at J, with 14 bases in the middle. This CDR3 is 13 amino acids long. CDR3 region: CASSASFRAGYTF. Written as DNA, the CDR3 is TGTGCCAGCAGTGCCTCATTTAGGGCTGGCTACACCTTC.

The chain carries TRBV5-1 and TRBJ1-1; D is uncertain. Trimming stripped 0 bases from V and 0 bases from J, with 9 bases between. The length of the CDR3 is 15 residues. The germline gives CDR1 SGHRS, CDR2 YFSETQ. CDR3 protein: CASSLGANLNTEAFF. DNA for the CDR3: TGCGCCAGCAGCTTGGGGGCGAATTTGAACACTGAAGCTTTCTTT.

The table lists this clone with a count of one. CDR3 amino acids: CASSPVASGRRGFF. In DNA, the CDR3 is TGTGCCAGCAGTCCTGTGGCTAGCGGGAGGAGGGGGTTCTTC. The V gene is TRBV27, the J gene TRBJ2-1, with TRBD2 identical over 11 bases. With 5 bases clipped from V and 15 bases from J, the junction kept 12 bases outside the gene matches. Germline CDR1 and CDR2: MNHEY and SMNVEV (reference sequence). This CDR3 comprises 14 residues.

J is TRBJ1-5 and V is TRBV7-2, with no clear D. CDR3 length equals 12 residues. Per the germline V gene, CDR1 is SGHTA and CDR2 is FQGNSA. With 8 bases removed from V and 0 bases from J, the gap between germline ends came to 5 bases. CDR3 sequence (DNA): TGTGCCAGCTGCTATAGCAATCAGCCCCAGCATTTT. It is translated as CASCYSNQPQHF.

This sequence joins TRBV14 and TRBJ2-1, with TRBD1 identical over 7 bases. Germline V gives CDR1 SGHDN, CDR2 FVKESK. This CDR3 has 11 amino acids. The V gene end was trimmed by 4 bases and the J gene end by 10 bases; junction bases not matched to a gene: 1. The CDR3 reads CASSPGGEQFF. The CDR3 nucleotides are TGTGCCAGCAGCCCAGGGGGAGAGCAGTTCTTC.

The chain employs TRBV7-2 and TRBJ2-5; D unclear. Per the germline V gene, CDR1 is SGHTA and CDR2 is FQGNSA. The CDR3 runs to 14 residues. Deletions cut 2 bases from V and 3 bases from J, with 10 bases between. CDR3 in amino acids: CASSLRPREETQYF. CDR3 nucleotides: TGTGCCAGCAGCTTAAGACCACGAGAAGAGACCCAGTACTTC.

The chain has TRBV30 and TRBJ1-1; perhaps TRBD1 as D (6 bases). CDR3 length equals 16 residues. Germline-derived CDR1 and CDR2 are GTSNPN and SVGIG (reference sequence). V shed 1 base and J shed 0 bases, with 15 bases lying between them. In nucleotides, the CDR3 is TGTGCCTGGAGTGCGCTGACAGGTCCGATGAACACTGAAGCTTTCTTT. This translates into CAWSALTGPMNTEAFF.

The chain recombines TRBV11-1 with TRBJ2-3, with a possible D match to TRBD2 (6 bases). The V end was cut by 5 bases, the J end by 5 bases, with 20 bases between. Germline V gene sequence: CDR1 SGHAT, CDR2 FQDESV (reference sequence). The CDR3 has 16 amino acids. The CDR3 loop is CASSPPGGVILDTQYF. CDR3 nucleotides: TGTGCCAGCAGCCCCCCCGGCGGGGTAATATTAGATACGCAGTATTTT.

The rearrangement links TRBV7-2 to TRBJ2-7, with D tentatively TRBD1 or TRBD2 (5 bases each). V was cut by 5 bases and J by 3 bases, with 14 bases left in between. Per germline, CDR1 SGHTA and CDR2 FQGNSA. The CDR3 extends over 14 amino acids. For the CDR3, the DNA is TGTGCCAGCAGCCCGCAATCGGGGCTCTACGAGCAGTACTTC. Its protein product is CASSPQSGLYEQYF.